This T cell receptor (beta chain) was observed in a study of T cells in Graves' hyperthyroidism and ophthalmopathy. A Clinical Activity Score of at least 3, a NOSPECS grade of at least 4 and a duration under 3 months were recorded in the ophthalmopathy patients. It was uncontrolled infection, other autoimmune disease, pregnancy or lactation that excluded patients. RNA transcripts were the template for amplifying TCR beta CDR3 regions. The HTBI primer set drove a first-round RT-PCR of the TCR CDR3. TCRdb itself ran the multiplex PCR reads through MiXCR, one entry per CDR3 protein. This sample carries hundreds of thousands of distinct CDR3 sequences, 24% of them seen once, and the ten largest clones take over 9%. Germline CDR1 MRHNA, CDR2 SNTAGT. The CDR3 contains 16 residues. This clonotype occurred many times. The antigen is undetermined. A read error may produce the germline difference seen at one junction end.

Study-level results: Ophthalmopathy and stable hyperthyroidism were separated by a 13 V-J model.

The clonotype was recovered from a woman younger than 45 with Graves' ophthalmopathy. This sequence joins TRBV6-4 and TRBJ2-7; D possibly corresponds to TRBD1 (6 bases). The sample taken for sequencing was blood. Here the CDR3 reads CASSDPDRSFAYEQHF. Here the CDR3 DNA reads TGTGCCAGCAGTGACCCTGACAGGAGCTTCGCCTACGAGCAGCACTTC.